This T cell receptor (beta chain) stems from a study of cytotoxic CD8 clonotypes in ibrutinib-treated CLL. Method: immunoSEQ multiplex PCR; TCRdb's copy keeps in-frame clones and lacks some. The sample lists about 130,000 clones, around 84% occurring once. The germline V gene encodes CDR1 SGHTA and CDR2 FQGNSA. The V end was cut by 5 bases, the J end by 7 bases, with 21 bases between. This CDR3 is 17 amino acids long. Extraction of 1.5 to 2.5 micrograms of genomic DNA from cryopreserved PBMCs supplied material for TCR beta libraries. The chain couples TRBV7-2 to TRBJ1-6; D may be TRBD1 (6 bases). Sample: PBMCs, taken after 24 months of ibrutinib treatment. The TCR sequence derives from a human donor with chronic lymphocytic leukemia. In DNA, the CDR3 is TGTGCCAGCAGCCCTGGGGGGGGGCCCACGGGAAATTCACCCCTCCACTTT. The encoded protein is CASSPGGGPTGNSPLHF.